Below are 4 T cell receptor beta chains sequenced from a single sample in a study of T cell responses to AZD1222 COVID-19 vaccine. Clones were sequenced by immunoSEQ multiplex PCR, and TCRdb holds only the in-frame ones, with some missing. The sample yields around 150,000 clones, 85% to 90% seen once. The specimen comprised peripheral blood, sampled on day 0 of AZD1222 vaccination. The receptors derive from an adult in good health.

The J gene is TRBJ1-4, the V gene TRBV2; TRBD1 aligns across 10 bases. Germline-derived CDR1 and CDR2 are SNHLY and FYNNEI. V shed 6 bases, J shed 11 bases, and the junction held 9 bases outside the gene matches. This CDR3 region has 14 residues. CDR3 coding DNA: TGTGCCAGCAGAGGGGACAGGGGAATCCCCAAACTGTTTTTT. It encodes CASRGDRGIPKLFF.

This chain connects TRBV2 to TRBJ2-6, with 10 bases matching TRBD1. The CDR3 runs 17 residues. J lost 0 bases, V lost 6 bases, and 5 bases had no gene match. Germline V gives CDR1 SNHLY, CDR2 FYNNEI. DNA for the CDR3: TGTGCCAGCAGGGAGGACAGGGGGGTCTCTGGGGCCAACGTCCTGACTTTC. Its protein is CASREDRGVSGANVLTF.

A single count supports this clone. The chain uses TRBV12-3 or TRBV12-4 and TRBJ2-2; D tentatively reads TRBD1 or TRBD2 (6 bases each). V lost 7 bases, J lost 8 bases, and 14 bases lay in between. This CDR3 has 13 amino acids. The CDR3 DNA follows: TGTGCCAGCACCGCTCGGGGGCTAGGGGAGCTGTTTTTT. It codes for CASTARGLGELFF.

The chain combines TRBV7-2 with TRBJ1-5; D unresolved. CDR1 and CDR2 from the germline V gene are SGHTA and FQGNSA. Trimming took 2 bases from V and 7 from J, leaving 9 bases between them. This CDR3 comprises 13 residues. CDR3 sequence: CASSLSRGQPQHF. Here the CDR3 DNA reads TGTGCCAGCAGCTTATCCCGAGGGCAGCCCCAGCATTTT. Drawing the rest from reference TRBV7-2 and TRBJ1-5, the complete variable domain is GAGVSQSPSNKVTEKGKDVELRCDPISGHTALYWYRQSLGQGLEFLIYFQGNSAPDKSGLPSDRFSAERTGGSVSTLTIQRTQQEDSAVYLCASSLSRGQPQHFGDGTRLSIL.